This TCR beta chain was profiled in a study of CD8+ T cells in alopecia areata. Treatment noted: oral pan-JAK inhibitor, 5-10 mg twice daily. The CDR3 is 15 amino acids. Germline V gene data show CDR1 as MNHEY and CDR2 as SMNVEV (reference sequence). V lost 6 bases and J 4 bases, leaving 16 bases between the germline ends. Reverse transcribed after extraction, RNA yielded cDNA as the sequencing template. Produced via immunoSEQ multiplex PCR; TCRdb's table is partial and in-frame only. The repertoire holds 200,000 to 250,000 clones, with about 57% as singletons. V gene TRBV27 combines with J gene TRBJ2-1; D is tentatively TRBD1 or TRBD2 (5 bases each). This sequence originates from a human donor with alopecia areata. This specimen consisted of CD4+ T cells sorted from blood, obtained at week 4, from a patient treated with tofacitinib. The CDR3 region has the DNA TGTGCCAGCAGCATCGGGACGGGGAGATACAATGAGCAGTTCTTC. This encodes CASSIGTGRYNEQFF.